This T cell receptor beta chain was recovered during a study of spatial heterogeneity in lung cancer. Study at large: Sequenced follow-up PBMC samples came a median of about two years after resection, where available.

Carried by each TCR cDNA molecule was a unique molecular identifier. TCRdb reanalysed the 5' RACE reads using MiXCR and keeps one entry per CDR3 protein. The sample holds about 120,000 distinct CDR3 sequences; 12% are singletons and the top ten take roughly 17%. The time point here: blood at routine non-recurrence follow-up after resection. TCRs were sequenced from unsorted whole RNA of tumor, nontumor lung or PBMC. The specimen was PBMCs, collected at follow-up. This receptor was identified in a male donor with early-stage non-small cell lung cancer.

CDR3 loop: CASSLAGAATDTQYF. The DNA of the CDR3 is TGCGCCAGCAGCTTGGCCGGGGCAGCCACAGATACGCAGTATTTT. The chain carries TRBV5-1 and TRBJ2-3; the D gene could be TRBD1 or TRBD2 (5 bases each). The germline V gene encodes CDR1 SGHRS and CDR2 YFSETQ. Trimming left V 0 bases short and J 2 bases short, with 10 bases between. The CDR3 is 15 residues long.